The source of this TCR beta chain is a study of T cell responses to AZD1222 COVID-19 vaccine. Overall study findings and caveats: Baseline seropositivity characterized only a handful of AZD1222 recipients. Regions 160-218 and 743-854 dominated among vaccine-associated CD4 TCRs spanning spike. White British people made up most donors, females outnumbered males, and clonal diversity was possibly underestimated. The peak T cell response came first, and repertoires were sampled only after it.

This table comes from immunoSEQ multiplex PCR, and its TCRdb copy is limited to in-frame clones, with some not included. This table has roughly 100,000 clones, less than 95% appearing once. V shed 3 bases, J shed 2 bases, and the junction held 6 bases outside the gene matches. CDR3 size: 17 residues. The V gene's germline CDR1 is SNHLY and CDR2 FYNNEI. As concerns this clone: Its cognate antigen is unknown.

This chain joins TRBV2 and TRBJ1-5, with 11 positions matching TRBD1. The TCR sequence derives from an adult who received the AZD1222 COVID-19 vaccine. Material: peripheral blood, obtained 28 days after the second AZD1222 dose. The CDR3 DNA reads TGTGCCAGCAGTGATTGGACAGGGGGCTCGGGCAATCAGCCCCAGCATTTT. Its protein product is CASSDWTGGSGNQPQHF.